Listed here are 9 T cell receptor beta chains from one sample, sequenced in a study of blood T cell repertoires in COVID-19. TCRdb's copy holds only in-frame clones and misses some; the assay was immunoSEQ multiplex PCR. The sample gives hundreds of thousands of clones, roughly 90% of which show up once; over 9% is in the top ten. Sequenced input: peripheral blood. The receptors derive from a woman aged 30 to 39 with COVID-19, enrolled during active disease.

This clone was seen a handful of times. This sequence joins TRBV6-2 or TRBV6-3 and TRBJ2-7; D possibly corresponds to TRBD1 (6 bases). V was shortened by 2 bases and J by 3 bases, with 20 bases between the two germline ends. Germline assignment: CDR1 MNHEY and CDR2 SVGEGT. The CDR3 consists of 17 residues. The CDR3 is CASSYNPEAGGVYEQYF. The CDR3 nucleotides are TGTGCCAGCAGTTACAATCCTGAGGCTGGGGGCGTCTACGAGCAGTACTTC.

The CDR3 loop is CASSLTGGATNEKLFF. In DNA form, the CDR3 reads TGTGCCAGCAGCCTGACAGGGGGCGCGACTAATGAAAAACTGTTTTTT. V usage is TRBV7-9 and J usage is TRBJ1-4; TRBD1 aligns across 10 bases. The CDR3 spans 16 residues. CDR1 is SEHNR and CDR2 is FQNEAQ in the germline V gene (reference sequence). Trimming removed 5 bases from V and 2 bases from J; junction bases left unmatched: 5.

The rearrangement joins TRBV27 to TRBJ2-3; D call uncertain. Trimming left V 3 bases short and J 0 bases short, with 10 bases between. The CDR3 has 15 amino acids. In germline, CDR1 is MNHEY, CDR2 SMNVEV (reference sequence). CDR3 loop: CASSFSSLSTDTQYF. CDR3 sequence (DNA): TGTGCCAGCAGTTTTTCCTCGTTAAGCACAGATACGCAGTATTTT.

CDR3: CASSESKTGGTYEQYF. CDR3 sequence (DNA): TGTGCCAGCAGTGAGTCTAAGACAGGGGGTACCTACGAGCAGTACTTC. The rearrangement uses TRBV25-1 and TRBJ2-7; 9 bases are a match to TRBD1. Per the germline V gene, CDR1 is MGHDK and CDR2 is SYGVNS. V lost 3 bases to trimming and J lost 2 bases; unmatched junction nucleotides: 8. This CDR3 is 16 amino acids long.

The CDR3 region has the DNA TGTGCCAGCAGCTTGCCCAGCTATGGCTACACCTTC. As protein: CASSLPSYGYTF. The chain links TRBV5-6 to TRBJ1-2; D call uncertain. Germline V gene lookup returns CDR1 SGHDT and CDR2 YYEEEE. CDR3 length: 12 amino acids. The germline V and J ends were trimmed by 1 base and 4 bases, with 5 bases remaining between them.

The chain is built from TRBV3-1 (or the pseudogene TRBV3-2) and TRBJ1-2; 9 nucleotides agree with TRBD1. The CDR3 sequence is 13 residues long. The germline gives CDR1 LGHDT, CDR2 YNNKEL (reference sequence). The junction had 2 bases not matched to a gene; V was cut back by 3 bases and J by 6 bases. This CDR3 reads CASSQGQGDGYTF. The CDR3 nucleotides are TGTGCCAGCAGCCAGGGACAGGGCGATGGCTACACCTTC.

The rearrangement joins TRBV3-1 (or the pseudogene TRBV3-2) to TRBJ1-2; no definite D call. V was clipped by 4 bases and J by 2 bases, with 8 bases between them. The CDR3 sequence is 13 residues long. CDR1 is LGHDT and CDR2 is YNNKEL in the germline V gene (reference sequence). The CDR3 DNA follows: TGTGCCAGCAGCCCCGAGGGAAACTATGGCTACACCTTC. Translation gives CASSPEGNYGYTF.

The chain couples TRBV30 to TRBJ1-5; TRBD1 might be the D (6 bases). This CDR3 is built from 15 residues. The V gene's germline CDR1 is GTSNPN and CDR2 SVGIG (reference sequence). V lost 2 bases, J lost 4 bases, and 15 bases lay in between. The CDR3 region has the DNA TGTGCCTGGAGTAACTCGTACAGGGATAATCAGCCCCAGCATTTT. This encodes CAWSNSYRDNQPQHF.

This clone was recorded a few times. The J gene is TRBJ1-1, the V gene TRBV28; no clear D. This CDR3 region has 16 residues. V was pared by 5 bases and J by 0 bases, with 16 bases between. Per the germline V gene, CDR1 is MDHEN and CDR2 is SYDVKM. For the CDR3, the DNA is TGTGCCAGCAGTCCCCCAGGACTGCTGATGAACACTGAAGCTTTCTTT. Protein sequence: CASSPPGLLMNTEAFF.